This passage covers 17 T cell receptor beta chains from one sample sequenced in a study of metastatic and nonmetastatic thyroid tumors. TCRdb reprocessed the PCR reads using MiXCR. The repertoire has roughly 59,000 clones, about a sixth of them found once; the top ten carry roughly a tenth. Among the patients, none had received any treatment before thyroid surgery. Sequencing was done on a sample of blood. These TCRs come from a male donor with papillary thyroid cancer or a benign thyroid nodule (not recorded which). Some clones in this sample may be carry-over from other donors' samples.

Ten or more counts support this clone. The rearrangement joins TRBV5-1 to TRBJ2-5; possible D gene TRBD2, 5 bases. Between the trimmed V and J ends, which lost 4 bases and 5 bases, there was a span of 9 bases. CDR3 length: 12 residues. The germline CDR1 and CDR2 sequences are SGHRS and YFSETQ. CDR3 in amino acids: CASSPRGETQYF. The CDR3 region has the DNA TGCGCCAGCAGCCCCAGAGGGGAGACCCAGTACTTC.

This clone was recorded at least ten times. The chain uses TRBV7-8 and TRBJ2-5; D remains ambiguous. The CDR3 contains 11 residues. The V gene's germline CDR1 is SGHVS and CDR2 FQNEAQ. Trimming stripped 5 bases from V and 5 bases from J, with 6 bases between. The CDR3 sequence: CASSPQETQYF. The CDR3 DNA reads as TGTGCCAGCAGCCCCCAGGAGACCCAGTACTTC.

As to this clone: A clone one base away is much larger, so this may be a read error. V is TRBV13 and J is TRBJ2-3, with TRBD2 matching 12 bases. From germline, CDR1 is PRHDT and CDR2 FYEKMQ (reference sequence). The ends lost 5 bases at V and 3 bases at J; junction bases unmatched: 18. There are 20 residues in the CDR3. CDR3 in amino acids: CASSNASGRARTQVTDTQYF. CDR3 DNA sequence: TGTGCCAGCAGCAATGCTAGCGGGAGGGCCCGCACGCAAGTAACAGATACGCAGTATTTT.

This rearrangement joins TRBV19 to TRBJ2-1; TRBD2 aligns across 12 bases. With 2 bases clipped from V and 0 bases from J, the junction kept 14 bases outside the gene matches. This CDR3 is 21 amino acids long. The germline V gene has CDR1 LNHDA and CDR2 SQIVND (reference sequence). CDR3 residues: CASSISPKTSGRIRSYNEQFF. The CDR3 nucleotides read TGTGCCAGTAGTATAAGCCCTAAAACTAGCGGGAGGATACGCTCCTACAATGAGCAGTTCTTC.

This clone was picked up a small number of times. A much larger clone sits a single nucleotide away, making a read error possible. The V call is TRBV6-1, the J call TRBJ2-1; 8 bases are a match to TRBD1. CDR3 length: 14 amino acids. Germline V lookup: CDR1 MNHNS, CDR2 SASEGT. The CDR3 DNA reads TGTGCCGGCAGTACAGGGGGCTCCTACAATGAGCAGTTCTTC. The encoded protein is CAGSTGGSYNEQFF.

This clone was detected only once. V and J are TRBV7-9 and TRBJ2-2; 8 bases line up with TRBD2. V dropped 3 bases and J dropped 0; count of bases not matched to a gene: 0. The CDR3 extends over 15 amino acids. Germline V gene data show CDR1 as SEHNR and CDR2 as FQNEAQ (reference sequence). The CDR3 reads CASSFSGANTGELFF. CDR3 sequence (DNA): TGTGCCAGCAGCTTTAGCGGGGCGAACACCGGGGAGCTGTTTTTT. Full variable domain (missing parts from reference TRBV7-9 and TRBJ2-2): DTGVSQNPRHKITKRGQNVTFRCDPISEHNRLYWYRQTLGQGPEFLTYFQNEAQLEKSRLLSDRFSAERPKGSFSTLEIQRTEQGDSAMYLCASSFSGANTGELFFGEGSRLTVL.

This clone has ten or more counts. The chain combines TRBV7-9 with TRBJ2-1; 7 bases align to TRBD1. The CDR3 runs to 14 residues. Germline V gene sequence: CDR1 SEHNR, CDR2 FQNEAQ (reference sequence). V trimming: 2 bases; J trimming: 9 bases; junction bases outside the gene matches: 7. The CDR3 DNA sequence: TGTGCCAGCAGCTTAACAGGGGTTTGGGGTGAGCAGTTCTTC. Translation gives CASSLTGVWGEQFF.

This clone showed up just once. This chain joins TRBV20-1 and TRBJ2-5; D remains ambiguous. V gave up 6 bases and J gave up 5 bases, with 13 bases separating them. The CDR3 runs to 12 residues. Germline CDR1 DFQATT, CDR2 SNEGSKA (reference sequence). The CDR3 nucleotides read TGCAGTGCCTTGGGGTCCGCGGAGACCCAGTACTTC. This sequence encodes CSALGSAETQYF.

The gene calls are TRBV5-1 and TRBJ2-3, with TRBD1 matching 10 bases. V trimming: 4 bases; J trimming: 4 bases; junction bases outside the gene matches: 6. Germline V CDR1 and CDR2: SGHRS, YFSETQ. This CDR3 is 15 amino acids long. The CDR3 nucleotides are TGCGCCAGCAGCCCCTCGACAGGGGGCTCAGATACGCAGTATTTT. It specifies CASSPSTGGSDTQYF.

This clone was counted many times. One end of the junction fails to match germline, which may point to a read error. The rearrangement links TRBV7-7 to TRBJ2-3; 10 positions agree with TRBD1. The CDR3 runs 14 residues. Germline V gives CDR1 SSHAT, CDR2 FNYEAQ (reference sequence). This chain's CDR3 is CASSGGQGTDTQYF. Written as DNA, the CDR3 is TGTGCTAGCAGCGGGGGACAGGGGACGGATACGCAGTATTTT.

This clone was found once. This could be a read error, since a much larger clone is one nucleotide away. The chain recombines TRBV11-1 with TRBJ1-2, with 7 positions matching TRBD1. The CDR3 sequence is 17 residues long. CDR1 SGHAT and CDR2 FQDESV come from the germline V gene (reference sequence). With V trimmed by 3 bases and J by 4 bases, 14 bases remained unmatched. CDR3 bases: TGTGCCAGCAGCTTGGGGGAAAGGGGGCACTACGGCTATGGCTACACCTTC. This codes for CASSLGERGHYGYGYTF. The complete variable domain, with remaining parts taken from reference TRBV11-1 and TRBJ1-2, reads EAEVAQSPRYKITEKSQAVAFWCDPISGHATLYWYRQILGQGPELLVQFQDESVVDDSQLPKDRFSAERLKGVDSTLKIQPAELGDSAMYLCASSLGERGHYGYGYTFGSGTRLTVV.

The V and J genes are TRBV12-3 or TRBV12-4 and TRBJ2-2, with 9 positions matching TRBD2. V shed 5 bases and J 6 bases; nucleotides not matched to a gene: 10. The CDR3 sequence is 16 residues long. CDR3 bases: TGTGCCAGCAGTCCCACAAGCGGGAGGTCCTCCGGGGAGCTGTTTTTT. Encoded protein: CASSPTSGRSSGELFF.

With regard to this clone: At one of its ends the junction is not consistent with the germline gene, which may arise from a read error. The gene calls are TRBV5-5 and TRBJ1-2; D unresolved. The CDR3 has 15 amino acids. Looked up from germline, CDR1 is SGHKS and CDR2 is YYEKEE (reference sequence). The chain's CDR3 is CASSSSGPLDYCYTF. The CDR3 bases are TGTGCCAGCAGCTCCTCCGGGCCCCTGGACTATTGCTACACCTTC.

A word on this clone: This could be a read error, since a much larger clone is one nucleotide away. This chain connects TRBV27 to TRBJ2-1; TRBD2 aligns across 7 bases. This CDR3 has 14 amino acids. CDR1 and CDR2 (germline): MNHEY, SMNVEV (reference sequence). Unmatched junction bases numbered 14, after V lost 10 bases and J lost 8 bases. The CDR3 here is CATWPGEGPDEQFF. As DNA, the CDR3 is TGTGCCACATGGCCGGGGGAGGGCCCCGATGAGCAGTTCTTC.

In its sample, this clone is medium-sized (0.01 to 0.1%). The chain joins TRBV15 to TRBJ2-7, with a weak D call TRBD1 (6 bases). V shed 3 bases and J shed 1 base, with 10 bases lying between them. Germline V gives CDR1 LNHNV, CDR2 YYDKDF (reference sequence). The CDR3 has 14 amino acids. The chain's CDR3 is CATSSRRGSYEQYF. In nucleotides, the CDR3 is TGTGCCACCAGCAGCCGTAGGGGGTCCTACGAGCAGTACTTC.

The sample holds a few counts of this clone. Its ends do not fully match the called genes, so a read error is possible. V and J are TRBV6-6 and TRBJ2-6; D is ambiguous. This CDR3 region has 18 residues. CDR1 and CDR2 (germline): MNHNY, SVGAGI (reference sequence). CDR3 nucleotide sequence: TGTGCCAGCAGTTACGATCCAGGTGCGATCTCTTGGGCCAACGTCCTGACTTTC. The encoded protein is CASSYDPGAISWANVLTF.

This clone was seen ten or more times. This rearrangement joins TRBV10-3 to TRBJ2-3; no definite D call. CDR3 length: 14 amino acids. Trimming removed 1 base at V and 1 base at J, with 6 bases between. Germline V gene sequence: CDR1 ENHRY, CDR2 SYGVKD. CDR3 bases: TGTGCCATCAGTGAGTTTGCGGGCACAGATACGCAGTATTTT. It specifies CAISEFAGTDTQYF.